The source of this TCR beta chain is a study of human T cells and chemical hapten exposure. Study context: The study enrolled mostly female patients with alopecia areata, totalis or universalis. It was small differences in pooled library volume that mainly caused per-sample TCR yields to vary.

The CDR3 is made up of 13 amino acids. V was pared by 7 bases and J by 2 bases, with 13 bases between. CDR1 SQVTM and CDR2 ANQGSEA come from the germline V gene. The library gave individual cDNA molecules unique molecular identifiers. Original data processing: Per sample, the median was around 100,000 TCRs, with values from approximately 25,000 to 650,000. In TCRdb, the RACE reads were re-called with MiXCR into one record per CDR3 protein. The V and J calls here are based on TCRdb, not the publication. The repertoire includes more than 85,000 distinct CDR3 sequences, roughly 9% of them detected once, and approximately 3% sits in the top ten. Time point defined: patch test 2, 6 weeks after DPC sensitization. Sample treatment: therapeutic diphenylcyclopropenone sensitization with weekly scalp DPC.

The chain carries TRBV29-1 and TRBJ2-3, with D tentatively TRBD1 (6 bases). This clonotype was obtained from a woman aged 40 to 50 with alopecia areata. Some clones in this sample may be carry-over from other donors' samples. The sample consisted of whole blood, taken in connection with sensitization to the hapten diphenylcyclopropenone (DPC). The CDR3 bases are TGCAGCGCCTCCCAGGGGATCACAGATACGCAGTATTTT. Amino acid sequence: CSASQGITDTQYF.